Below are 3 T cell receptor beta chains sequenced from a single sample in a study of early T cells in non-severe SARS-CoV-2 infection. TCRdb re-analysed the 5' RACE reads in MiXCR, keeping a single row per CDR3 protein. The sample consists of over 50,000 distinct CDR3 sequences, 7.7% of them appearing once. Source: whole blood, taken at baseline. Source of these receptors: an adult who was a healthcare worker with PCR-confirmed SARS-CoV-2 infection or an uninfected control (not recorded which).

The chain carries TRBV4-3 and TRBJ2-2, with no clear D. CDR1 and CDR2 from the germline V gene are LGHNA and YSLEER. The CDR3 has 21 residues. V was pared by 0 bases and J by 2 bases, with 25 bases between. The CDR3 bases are TGCGCCAGCAGCCAAGATATGGCACTGCGACCACCACCGCAAAACACCGGGGAGCTGTTTTTT. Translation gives CASSQDMALRPPPQNTGELFF.

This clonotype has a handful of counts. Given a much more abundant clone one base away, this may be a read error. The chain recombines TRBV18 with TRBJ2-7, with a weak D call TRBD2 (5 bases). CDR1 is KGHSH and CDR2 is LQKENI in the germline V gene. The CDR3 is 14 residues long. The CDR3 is CASSPDGNSCEQYF. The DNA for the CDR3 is TGTGCCAGCTCTCCAGACGGGAACTCCTGCGAGCAGTACTTC.

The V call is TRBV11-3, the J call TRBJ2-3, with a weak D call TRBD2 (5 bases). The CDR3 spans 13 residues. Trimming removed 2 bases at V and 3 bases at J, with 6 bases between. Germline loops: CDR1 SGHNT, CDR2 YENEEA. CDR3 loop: CASSLQRTDTQYF. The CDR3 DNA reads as TGTGCCAGCAGCTTACAGCGGACAGATACGCAGTATTTT.